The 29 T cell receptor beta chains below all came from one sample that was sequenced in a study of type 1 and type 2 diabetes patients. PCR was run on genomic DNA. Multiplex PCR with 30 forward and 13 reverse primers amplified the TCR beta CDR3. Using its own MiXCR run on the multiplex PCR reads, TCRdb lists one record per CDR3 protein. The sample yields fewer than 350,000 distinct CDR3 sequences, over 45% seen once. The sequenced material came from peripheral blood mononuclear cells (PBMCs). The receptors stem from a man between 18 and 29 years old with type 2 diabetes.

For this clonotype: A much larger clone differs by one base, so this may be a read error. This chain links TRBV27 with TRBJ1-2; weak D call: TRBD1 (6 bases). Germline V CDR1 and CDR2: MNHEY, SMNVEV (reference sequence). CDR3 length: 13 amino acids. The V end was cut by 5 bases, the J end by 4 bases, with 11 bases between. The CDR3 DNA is TGTGCCAGCAGTGAGGGGGGGATCTATGGCTACACCTTC. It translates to CASSEGGIYGYTF.

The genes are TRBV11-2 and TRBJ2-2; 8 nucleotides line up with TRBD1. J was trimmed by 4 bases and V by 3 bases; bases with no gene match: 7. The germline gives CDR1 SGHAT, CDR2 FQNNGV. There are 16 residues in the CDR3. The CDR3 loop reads CASSFTTGVSTGELFF. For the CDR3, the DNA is TGTGCCAGCAGCTTTACGACAGGGGTGAGCACCGGGGAGCTGTTTTTT.

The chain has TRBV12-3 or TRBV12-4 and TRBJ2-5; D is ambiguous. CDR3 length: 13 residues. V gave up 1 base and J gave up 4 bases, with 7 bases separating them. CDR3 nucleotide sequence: TGTGCCAGCAGTTTAGTTGGGGTAGAGACCCAGTACTTC. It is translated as CASSLVGVETQYF.

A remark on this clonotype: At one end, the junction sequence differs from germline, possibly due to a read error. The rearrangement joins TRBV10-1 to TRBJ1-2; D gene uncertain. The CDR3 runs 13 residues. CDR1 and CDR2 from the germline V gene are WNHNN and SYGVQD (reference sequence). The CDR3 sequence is CASSDSPDYVYTF. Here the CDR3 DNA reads TGCGCCAGCAGCGATTCCCCAGACTATGTCTACACCTTC.

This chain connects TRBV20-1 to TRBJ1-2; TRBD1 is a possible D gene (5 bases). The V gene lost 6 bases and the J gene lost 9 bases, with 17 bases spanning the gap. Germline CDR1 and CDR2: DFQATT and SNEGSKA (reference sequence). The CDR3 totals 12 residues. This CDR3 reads CSASRTDSRYTF. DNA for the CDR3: TGCAGTGCCAGTAGAACCGACAGCCGCTACACCTTC.

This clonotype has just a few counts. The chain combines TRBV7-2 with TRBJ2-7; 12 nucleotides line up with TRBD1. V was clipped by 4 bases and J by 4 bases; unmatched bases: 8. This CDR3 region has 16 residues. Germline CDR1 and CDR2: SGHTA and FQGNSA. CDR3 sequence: CASSSRDRGRVYEQYF. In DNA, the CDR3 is TGTGCCAGCAGCTCCCGGGACAGGGGGCGCGTGTACGAGCAGTACTTC. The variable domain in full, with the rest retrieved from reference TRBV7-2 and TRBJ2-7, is GAGVSQSPSNKVTEKGKDVELRCDPISGHTALYWYRQSLGQGLEFLIYFQGNSAPDKSGLPSDRFSAERTGGSVSTLTIQRTQQEDSAVYLCASSSRDRGRVYEQYFGPGTRLTVT.

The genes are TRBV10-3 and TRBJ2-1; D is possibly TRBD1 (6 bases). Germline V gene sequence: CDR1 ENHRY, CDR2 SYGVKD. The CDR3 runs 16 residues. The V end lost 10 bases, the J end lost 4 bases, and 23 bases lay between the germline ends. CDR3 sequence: CASNLPGTSGYNEQFF. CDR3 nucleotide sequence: TGTGCCAGCAACCTACCCGGGACATCAGGGTACAATGAGCAGTTCTTC.

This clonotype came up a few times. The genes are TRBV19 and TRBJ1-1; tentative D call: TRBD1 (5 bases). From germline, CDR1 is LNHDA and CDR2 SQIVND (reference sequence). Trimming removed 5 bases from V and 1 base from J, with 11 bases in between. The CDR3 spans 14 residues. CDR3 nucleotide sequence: TGTGCCAGTAGTCCCGAAGGGGAGAACACTGAAGCTTTCTTT. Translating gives CASSPEGENTEAFF.

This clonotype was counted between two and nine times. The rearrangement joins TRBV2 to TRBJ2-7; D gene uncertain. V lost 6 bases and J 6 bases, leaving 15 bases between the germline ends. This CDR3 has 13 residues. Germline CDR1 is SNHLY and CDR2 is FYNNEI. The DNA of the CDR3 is TGTGCCAGCAGCGTATTATCCGGAAGCGAGCAGTACTTC. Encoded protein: CASSVLSGSEQYF.

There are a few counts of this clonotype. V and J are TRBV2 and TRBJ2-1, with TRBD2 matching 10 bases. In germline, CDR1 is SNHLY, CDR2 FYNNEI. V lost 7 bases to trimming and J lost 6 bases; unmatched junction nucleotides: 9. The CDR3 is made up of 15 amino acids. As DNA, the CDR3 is TGTGCCAGCACCTCCCTAGCGGGAGTTCCCAATGAGCAGTTCTTC. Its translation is CASTSLAGVPNEQFF.

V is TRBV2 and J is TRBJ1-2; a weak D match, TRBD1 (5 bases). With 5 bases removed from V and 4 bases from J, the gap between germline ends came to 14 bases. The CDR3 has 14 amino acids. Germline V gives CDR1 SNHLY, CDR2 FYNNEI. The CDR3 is CASSYWTGVYGYTF. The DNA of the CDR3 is TGTGCCAGCAGTTACTGGACGGGGGTCTATGGCTACACCTTC.

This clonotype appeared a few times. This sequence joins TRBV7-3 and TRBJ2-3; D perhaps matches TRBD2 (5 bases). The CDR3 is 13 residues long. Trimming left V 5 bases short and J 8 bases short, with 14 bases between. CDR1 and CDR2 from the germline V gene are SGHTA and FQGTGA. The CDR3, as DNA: TGTGCCAGCAGCCAACGACGGGATAGTACGCAGTATTTT. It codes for CASSQRRDSTQYF. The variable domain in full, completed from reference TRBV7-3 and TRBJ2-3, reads GAGVSQTPSNKVTEKGKYVELRCDPISGHTALYWYRQSLGQGPEFLIYFQGTGAADDSGLPNDRFFAVRPEGSVSTLKIQRTERGDSAVYLCASSQRRDSTQYFGPGTRLTVL.

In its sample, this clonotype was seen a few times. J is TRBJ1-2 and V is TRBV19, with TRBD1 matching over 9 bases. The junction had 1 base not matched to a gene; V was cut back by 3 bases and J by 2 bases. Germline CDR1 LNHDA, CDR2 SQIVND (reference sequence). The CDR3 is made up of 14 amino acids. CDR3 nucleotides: TGTGCCAGTAGTATTGGGACAGGGAACTATGGCTACACCTTC. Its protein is CASSIGTGNYGYTF.

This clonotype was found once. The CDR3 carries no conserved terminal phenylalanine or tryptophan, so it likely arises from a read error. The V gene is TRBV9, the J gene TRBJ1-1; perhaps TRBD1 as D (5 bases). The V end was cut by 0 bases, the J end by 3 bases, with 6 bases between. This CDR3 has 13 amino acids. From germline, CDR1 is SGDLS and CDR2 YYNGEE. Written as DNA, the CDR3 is TGTGCCAGCAGCGTAGTGACAGACACTGAAGCTTTCCTT. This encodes CASSVVTDTEAFL.

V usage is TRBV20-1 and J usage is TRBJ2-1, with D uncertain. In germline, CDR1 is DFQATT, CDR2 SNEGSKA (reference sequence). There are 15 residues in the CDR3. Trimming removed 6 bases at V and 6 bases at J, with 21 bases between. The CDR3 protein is CSAPDKKHSSNEQFF. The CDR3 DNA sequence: TGCAGTGCCCCTGACAAGAAGCATTCCAGCAATGAGCAGTTCTTC.

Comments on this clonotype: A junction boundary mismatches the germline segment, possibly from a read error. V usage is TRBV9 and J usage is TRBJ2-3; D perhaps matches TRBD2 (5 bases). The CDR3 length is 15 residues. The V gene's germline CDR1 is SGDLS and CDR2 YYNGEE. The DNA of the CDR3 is TGCGCCAGCAGCGTACTAGGTTCTAGCACAGATACGCAGTATTTT. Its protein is CASSVLGSSTDTQYF. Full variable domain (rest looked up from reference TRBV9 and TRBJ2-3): DSGVTQTPKHLITATGQRVTLRCSPRSGDLSVYWYQQSLDQGLQFLIQYYNGEERAKGNILERFSAQQFPDLHSELNLSSLELGDSALYFCASSVLGSSTDTQYFGPGTRLTVL.

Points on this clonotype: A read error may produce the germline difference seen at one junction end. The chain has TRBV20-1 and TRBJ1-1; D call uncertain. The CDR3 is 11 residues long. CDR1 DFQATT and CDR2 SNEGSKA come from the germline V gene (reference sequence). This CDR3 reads CSATRDTETFF. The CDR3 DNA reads TGCAGTGCTACCAGAGACACTGAAACTTTCTTT.

CDR3 DNA sequence: TGTGCCAGCAGCCAAGGGGCCCCAGTTAGTGGCTACACCTTC. It translates to CASSQGAPVSGYTF. The genes are TRBV3-1 and TRBJ1-2; no firm D call. Germline-derived CDR1 and CDR2 are LGHDT and YNNKEL (reference sequence). The CDR3 is 14 residues long. Trimming removed 1 base at V and 7 bases at J, with 13 bases between. The variable domain in full, completed from reference TRBV3-1 and TRBJ1-2, reads DTAVSQTPKYLVTQMGNDKSIKCEQNLGHDTMYWYKQDSKKFLKIMFSYNNKELIINETVPNRFSPKSPDKAHLNLHINSLELGDSAVYFCASSQGAPVSGYTFGSGTRLTVV.

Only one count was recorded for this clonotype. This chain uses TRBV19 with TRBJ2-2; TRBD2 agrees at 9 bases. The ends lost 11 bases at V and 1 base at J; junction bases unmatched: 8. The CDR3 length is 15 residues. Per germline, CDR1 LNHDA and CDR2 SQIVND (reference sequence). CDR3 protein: CAPVPSGENTGELFF. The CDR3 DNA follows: TGTGCCCCTGTGCCTAGCGGGGAGAACACCGGGGAGCTGTTTTTT.

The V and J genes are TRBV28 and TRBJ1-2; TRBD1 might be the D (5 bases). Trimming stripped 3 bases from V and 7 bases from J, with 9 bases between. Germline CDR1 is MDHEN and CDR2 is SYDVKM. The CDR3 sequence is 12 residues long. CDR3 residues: CASSLGTSGYTF. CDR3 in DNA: TGTGCCAGCAGTTTGGGGACGAGTGGCTACACCTTC.

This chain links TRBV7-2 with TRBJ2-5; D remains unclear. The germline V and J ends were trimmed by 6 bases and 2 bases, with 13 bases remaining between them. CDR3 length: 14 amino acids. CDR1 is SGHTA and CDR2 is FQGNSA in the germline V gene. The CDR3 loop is CASSLRTVQETQYF. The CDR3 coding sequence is TGTGCCAGCAGTCTAAGGACCGTTCAAGAGACCCAGTACTTC.

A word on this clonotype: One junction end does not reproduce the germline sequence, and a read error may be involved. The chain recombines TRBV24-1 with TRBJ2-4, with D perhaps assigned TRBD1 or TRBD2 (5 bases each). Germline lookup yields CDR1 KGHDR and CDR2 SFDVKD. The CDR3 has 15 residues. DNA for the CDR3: TGTGCCACCAGTAATGGGGGAGTGGCCAGAAACATTCAGTACTTC. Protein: CATSNGGVARNIQYF.

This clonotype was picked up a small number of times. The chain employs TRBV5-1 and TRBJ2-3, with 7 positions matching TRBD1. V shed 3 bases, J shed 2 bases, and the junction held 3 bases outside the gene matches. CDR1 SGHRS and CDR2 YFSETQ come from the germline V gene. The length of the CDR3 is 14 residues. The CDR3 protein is CASSYTGDTDTQYF. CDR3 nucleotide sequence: TGCGCCAGCAGCTACACAGGGGACACAGATACGCAGTATTTT.

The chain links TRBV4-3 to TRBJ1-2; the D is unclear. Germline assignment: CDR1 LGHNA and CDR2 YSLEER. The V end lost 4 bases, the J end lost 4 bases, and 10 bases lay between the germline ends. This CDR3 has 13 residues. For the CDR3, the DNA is TGCGCCAGCAGCCCACCAGCAATCTATGGCTACACCTTC. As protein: CASSPPAIYGYTF.

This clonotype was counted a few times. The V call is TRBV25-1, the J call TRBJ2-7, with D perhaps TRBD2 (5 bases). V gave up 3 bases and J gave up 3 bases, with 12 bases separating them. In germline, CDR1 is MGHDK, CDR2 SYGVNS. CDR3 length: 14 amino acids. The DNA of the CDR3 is TGTGCCAGCAGTGAGAGGGCTACGAGCTACGAGCAGTACTTC. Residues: CASSERATSYEQYF.

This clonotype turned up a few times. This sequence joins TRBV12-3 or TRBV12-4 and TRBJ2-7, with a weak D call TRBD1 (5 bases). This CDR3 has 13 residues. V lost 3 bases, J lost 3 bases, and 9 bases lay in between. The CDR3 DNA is TGTGCCAGCAGTTTGTCAGGGATCTACGAGCAGTACTTC. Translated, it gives CASSLSGIYEQYF.

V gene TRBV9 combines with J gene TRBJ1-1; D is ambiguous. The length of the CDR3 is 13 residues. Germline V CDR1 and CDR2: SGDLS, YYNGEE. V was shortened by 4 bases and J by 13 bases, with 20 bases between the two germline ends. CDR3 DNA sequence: TGTGCCAGCAGCCCCTTAGTGGACCCTGTTCTTTTCTTT. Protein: CASSPLVDPVLFF. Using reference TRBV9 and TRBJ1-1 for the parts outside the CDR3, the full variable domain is DSGVTQTPKHLITATGQRVTLRCSPRSGDLSVYWYQQSLDQGLQFLIQYYNGEERAKGNILERFSAQQFPDLHSELNLSSLELGDSALYFCASSPLVDPVLFFGQGTRLTVV.

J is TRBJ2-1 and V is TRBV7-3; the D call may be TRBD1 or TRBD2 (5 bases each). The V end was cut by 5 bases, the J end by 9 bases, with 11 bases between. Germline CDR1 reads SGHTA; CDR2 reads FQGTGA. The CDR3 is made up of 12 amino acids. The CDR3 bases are TGTGCCAGCAGCCCGGGACGTTTTGAGCAGTTCTTC. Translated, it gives CASSPGRFEQFF.

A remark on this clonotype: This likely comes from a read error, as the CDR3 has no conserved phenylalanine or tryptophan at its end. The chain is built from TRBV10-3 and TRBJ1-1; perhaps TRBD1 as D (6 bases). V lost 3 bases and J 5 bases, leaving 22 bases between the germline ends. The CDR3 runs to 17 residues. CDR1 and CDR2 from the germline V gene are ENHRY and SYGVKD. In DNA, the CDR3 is TGTGCCATCAGTGATGTGGGACAAAATAGGGGGAGAACTGAAGCTTTCCTT. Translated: CAISDVGQNRGRTEAFL.